This TCR beta chain came from a study of T cell clones after liver transplantation. Looking at the study overall: Draws occurred before transplant, before withdrawal, and after complete or failed withdrawal.

The study, taken as a whole, reports: Rather than being deleted, graft donor-reactive T cells may have moved into the graft.

As to this clone: Antigen: not known.

TCRdb keeps only in-frame clones here, not all; method: immunoSEQ multiplex PCR. The data contain about 75,000 clones, approximately 80% of them singletons. CDR1 is MNHEY and CDR2 is SVGAGI in the germline V gene. The CDR3 consists of 15 residues. The V end lost 0 bases, the J end lost 4 bases, and 9 bases lay between the germline ends. This receptor was taken from a human patient who received a liver transplant. A share of the T cells may be of graft donor origin. The genes are TRBV6-5 and TRBJ1-4, with D hard to call. Specimen: CD4+ T cells from blood, collected about 50 months after liver transplant. CDR3 nucleotides: TGTGCCAGCAGTTACTCTGTTACAGTTAATGAAAAACTGTTTTTT. Its translation is CASSYSVTVNEKLFF.